The next 17 T cell receptor beta chains were all read from a single sample in a study of PD-1 blockade in classical Hodgkin lymphoma. Libraries were prepared by immunoSEQ multiplex PCR; TCRdb keeps only in-frame clonotypes and omits some of them. The sample records thousands of clones, around 92% being singletons. The sample's time point: newly diagnosed, previously untreated cHL patient sample. The authors enriched CD8+ T cells from thawed PBMCs via magnetic negative selection. The sequencing input was CD8+ T cells from blood. All receptors come from a human donor with classical Hodgkin lymphoma.

The chain is built from TRBV27 and TRBJ2-7, with a possible D match to TRBD1 (5 bases). Per the germline V gene, CDR1 is MNHEY and CDR2 is SMNVEV (reference sequence). CDR3 length: 15 amino acids. Trimming took off 3 bases at V and 1 base at J, with 13 bases between the two ends. CDR3 sequence reads: CASSFSWGTSYEQYF. In DNA, the CDR3 is TGTGCCAGCAGTTTTAGTTGGGGCACGTCCTACGAGCAGTACTTC.

The chain links TRBV11-2 to TRBJ2-2; 14 bases are a match to TRBD2. This CDR3 comprises 18 residues. Per germline, CDR1 SGHAT and CDR2 FQNNGV. V gave up 3 bases and J gave up 1 base; unmatched junction bases: 4. The CDR3 here is CASSLGLAGVGNTGELFF. The CDR3 coding sequence is TGTGCCAGCAGCTTGGGACTAGCGGGAGTGGGGAACACCGGGGAGCTGTTTTTT.

CDR3 sequence reads: CASSLEDSREAFF. DNA for the CDR3: TGCGCCAGCAGCCTTGAGGACAGTCGTGAAGCTTTCTTT. This sequence joins TRBV4-1 and TRBJ1-1; possible D gene TRBD1, 6 bases. CDR3 size: 13 residues. From germline, CDR1 is MGHRA and CDR2 YSYEKL. V lost 4 bases and J lost 7, with 13 bases in between.

The chain recombines TRBV7-9 with TRBJ1-2, with D maybe TRBD1 (5 bases). Germline-derived CDR1 and CDR2 are SEHNR and FQNEAQ (reference sequence). The CDR3 has 16 residues. V was pared by 1 base and J by 2 bases, with 14 bases between. The CDR3 bases are TGTGCCAGCAGCTTAGGGGACGATCTTCGAAACTATGGCTACACCTTC. This gives the protein CASSLGDDLRNYGYTF.

The V gene is TRBV11-2, the J gene TRBJ1-4; D gene ambiguous. CDR1 and CDR2 from the germline V gene are SGHAT and FQNNGV. V was shortened by 2 bases and J by 10 bases, with 23 bases between the two germline ends. The CDR3 is 17 residues long. CDR3 residues: CASSLKQFEDAEGKLFF. Written as DNA, the CDR3 is TGTGCCAGCAGCTTAAAGCAATTTGAGGACGCAGAGGGAAAACTGTTTTTT.

The CDR3 here is CASSFGTVPNPAEAFF. The CDR3 DNA is TGTGCCAGCAGCTTCGGGACAGTCCCCAATCCCGCTGAAGCTTTCTTT. The genes are TRBV7-9 and TRBJ1-1, with 7 bases aligning to TRBD1. CDR3 length equals 16 residues. Per the germline V gene, CDR1 is SEHNR and CDR2 is FQNEAQ (reference sequence). Trimming at V came to 3 bases and at J to 6 bases, leaving 13 bases not matched to a gene.

The chain combines TRBV10-3 with TRBJ2-3; weak D call: TRBD1 (5 bases). V was clipped by 6 bases and J by 4 bases, with 11 bases between them. The CDR3 is made up of 13 amino acids. Germline lookup yields CDR1 ENHRY and CDR2 SYGVKD. The CDR3 spells CAIRGQGPDTQYF. Written as DNA, the CDR3 is TGTGCCATCAGGGGCCAGGGTCCAGATACGCAGTATTTT.

V usage is TRBV19 and J usage is TRBJ2-7; 8 bases map to TRBD1. CDR1 and CDR2 (germline): LNHDA, SQIVND (reference sequence). V was pared by 3 bases and J by 1 base, with 2 bases of the junction left unmatched. The CDR3 contains 14 residues. CDR3 residues: CASSIGQGSYEQYF. CDR3 DNA: TGTGCCAGTAGTATCGGACAGGGTTCCTACGAGCAGTACTTC.

The chain is built from TRBV23-1 and TRBJ2-7; D tentatively fits TRBD1 or TRBD2 (5 bases each). TRBV23-1 is identified as an open reading frame with a role that is uncertain. The V end was cut by 5 bases, the J end by 4 bases, with 36 bases between. CDR3 length equals 21 residues. CDR3 residues: CASSLGRHSGRTEPLGYEQYF. The CDR3 nucleotides read TGCGCCAGCAGTTTGGGAAGGCATTCGGGGCGAACAGAGCCACTAGGGTACGAGCAGTACTTC.

V and J are TRBV6-1 and TRBJ2-5, with 12 bases identical to TRBD1. The CDR3 sequence is 17 residues long. The V segment lost 3 bases and the J segment 7 bases; nucleotides outside the gene matches: 12. Germline V lookup: CDR1 MNHNS, CDR2 SASEGT. The CDR3 DNA reads TGTGCCAGCAGTGATGTGCTGGGACAGGGGGCATCGGGGACCCAGTACTTC. Amino acid sequence: CASSDVLGQGASGTQYF.

The V and J genes are TRBV7-2 and TRBJ2-7, with 9 bases lining up with TRBD2. This CDR3 is 15 amino acids long. CDR1 is SGHTA and CDR2 is FQGNSA in the germline V gene. V lost 5 bases, J lost 6 bases, and 11 bases stayed unmatched. The chain's CDR3 is CASSTQPGLAREQYF. The CDR3 nucleotides read TGTGCCAGCAGCACCCAACCGGGACTAGCACGCGAGCAGTACTTC.

The genes are TRBV28 and TRBJ2-6; D not resolved. The germline V and J ends were trimmed by 2 bases and 0 bases, with 8 bases remaining between them. Germline lookup yields CDR1 MDHEN and CDR2 SYDVKM. This CDR3 is built from 16 residues. CDR3 amino acids: CASSLRTPSGANVLTF. The CDR3 bases are TGTGCCAGCAGTTTACGGACGCCCTCTGGGGCCAACGTCCTGACTTTC. Full variable domain (remainder filled in from reference TRBV28 and TRBJ2-6): DVKVTQSSRYLVKRTGEKVFLECVQDMDHENMFWYRQDPGLGLRLIYFSYDVKMKEKGDIPEGYSVSREKKERFSLILESASTNQTSMYLCASSLRTPSGANVLTFGAGSRLTVL.

The chain is built from TRBV9 and TRBJ2-3; 9 positions match TRBD2. The germline V gene encodes CDR1 SGDLS and CDR2 YYNGEE. The CDR3 has 18 amino acids. The trim removed 2 bases at V and 5 bases at J, leaving 15 bases unmatched. The CDR3 protein is CASSVSLTSGSNGDTQYF. In DNA, the CDR3 is TGTGCCAGCAGCGTTTCCCTGACTAGCGGTTCCAACGGAGATACGCAGTATTTT. Complete variable domain (other parts from reference TRBV9 and TRBJ2-3): DSGVTQTPKHLITATGQRVTLRCSPRSGDLSVYWYQQSLDQGLQFLIQYYNGEERAKGNILERFSAQQFPDLHSELNLSSLELGDSALYFCASSVSLTSGSNGDTQYFGPGTRLTVL.

This rearrangement joins TRBV7-8 to TRBJ2-1, with D unclear. The length of the CDR3 is 17 residues. Germline-derived CDR1 and CDR2 are SGHVS and FQNEAQ. V was cut by 4 bases and J by 0 bases, with 16 bases left in between. This CDR3 is CASSSPQVPSSYNEQFF. For the CDR3, the DNA is TGTGCCAGCAGCTCCCCTCAGGTCCCAAGCTCCTACAATGAGCAGTTCTTC.

The V and J genes are TRBV7-9 and TRBJ2-7; 13 bases fit TRBD2. Germline CDR1 is SEHNR and CDR2 is FQNEAQ (reference sequence). The CDR3 runs to 14 residues. The V and J ends lost 5 bases and 5 bases, in that order; junction bases with no gene match: 3. The CDR3 nucleotides read TGTGCCAGCAGCCCGGGACTAGCGGGGCACGAGCAGTACTTC. Its translation: CASSPGLAGHEQYF.

This rearrangement joins TRBV27 to TRBJ2-3, with TRBD2 matching over 11 bases. CDR3 size: 16 residues. CDR1 MNHEY and CDR2 SMNVEV come from the germline V gene (reference sequence). V trimming: 5 bases; J trimming: 4 bases; junction bases outside the gene matches: 8. DNA for the CDR3: TGTGCCAGCAGTCCCTCGACTAGCGGGAATTCAGATACGCAGTATTTT. Its protein is CASSPSTSGNSDTQYF.

The chain couples TRBV27 to TRBJ1-1; no clear D gene. V lost 2 bases and J 0 bases, leaving 13 bases between the germline ends. The germline gives CDR1 MNHEY, CDR2 SMNVEV (reference sequence). The CDR3 consists of 16 residues. CDR3 sequence: CASSLEPTPMNTEAFF. The CDR3 DNA follows: TGTGCCAGCAGTTTAGAACCCACTCCCATGAACACTGAAGCTTTCTTT.